Sequencing of this T cell receptor beta chain was carried out in a study of cytomegalovirus exposure and HLA in healthy donors. Study results and caveats: In a later analysis, CMV-associated beta chains were mostly HLA-associated, it appeared. Associated with cytomegalovirus, according to the listing, were 150 to 200 TCR beta chains. Earlier findings revealed that most TCR beta V segments proved productive either about 87% or about 30% of the time.

With regard to this clone: Antigen unknown.

PCR involved 60 Vbeta and 13 Jbeta primers. Profiled with immunoSEQ multiplex PCR; TCRdb holds only in-frame clones, not every one. The sample holds 150,000 to 200,000 clones, roughly 81% seen once. After removal of 4 bases from V and 10 bases from J, the junction contained 8 bases not matched to a gene. The CDR3 is 14 residues long. Looked up from germline, CDR1 is LNHDA and CDR2 is SQIVND (reference sequence). The V and J genes are TRBV19 and TRBJ2-3; TRBD2 matches 10 bases. The sequencing sample was made of PBMCs. The clonotype comes from a man in his late teens or twenties in good health and CMV-seropositive. The CDR3 reads CASSTSGGLGAQYF. The CDR3 region has the DNA TGTGCCAGTAGTACTAGCGGGGGTCTAGGGGCGCAGTATTTT.